The subject of this entry is one T cell receptor (beta chain). The sample contains more than one DNA sequence encoding this CDR3. The data belong to a study of shared T cell receptors in the human thymus. Produced via immunoSEQ multiplex PCR; TCRdb's table is partial and in-frame only. The sample lists about 380,000 clones; 95% were seen once. Trimming cost V 4 bases and J 1 base, with 2 bases left between them. The CDR3 loop spans 11 amino acids. CDR1 is SGHRS, CDR2 YFSETQ, per germline. The V and J genes are TRBV5-1 and TRBJ2-5; D not certain. Sequencing input: thymocytes. This clonotype was sampled from a human donor. The CDR3 here is CASSRQETQYF. In DNA form, the CDR3 reads TGCGCCAGCAGCCGCCAAGAGACCCAGTACTTC.